These T cell receptor beta chains were read from a single sample in a study of CD8+ T cells in alopecia areata. The assay was immunoSEQ multiplex PCR, and TCRdb's table has in-frame clones only and misses some. Among tens of thousands of clones, roughly 60% were seen once, and the ten largest hold roughly a sixth. The sample in question was CD8+ T cells sorted from blood, obtained at week 0. Receptors were obtained from a human donor with alopecia areata. The CDR3 runs from the conserved cysteine through the conserved F or W. Each record gives: D gene, J gene, clone size, V gene, CDR3 DNA, CDR3 protein. The D gene is left open where the match is weak. The size of a clone is reported for some rows only, either as once, few or many, or as a class for expanded clones.

TRBD1,TRBJ2-2,-,TRBV10-3,TGTGCCACCTGCCGAGGGGGCGACACCGGGGAGCTGTTTTTT,CATCRGGDTGELFF
-,TRBJ2-7,-,TRBV10-3,TGTGCCAGCGGGCAGGGCCCCTACGAGCAGTACTTC,CASGQGPYEQYF
TRBD1,TRBJ1-5,-,TRBV27,TGTGCCAGCAGTTTGACAGGGGTGGTTGGCATACAGCCCCAGCATTTT,CASSLTGVVGIQPQHF
-,TRBJ2-1,few,TRBV29-1,TGCAGCGAGGAACTAGTAACCTACAATGAGCAGTTCTTC,CSEELVTYNEQFF
TRBD1,TRBJ2-1,-,TRBV7-8,TGTGCCAGCAGCTTAAATGAGGGGGCCCGGAATGAGCAGTTCTTC,CASSLNEGARNEQFF
-,TRBJ2-5,-,TRBV9,TGTGCCAGCAGCTCGGGGACGGGGGAAGAGACCCAGTACTTC,CASSSGTGEETQYF
-,TRBJ2-1,few,TRBV29-1,TGCAGCGGAGACAAACCGAATAATCTCAATGAGCAGTTCTTC,CSGDKPNNLNEQFF
TRBD1,TRBJ2-7,few,TRBV29-1,TGCAGCGCCGATCAAGGGGGCGGCGACGAGCAGTACTTC,CSADQGGGDEQYF
-,TRBJ2-7,once,TRBV7-9,TGTGCCAGCAGCTTTTACGGGGATGAGCAGTACTTC,CASSFYGDEQYF
-,TRBJ1-3,-,TRBV30,TGTGCCTGGAGTGGAACCGGCGGGACCATATATTTT,CAWSGTGGTIYF
TRBD1,TRBJ1-5,-,TRBV7-4,TGTGCCAGCAGACGTCGCGACAGGGTTGGAAATCAGCCCCAGCATTTT,CASRRRDRVGNQPQHF